These 18 T cell receptor beta chains share one sample of origin, sequenced in a study of blood T cell repertoires in COVID-19. Libraries were prepared by immunoSEQ multiplex PCR; TCRdb keeps only in-frame clonotypes and omits some of them. In the table there are roughly 140,000 clones, approximately 88% of which are singletons. The source material was PBMCs or T cells enriched from blood (not recorded which). The source of these receptors is a woman aged 25 to 39 with acute COVID-19.

The chain is built from TRBV19 and TRBJ1-6; no clear D. CDR1 is LNHDA, CDR2 SQIVND, per germline (reference sequence). This CDR3 region has 15 residues. V gave up 7 bases and J gave up 9 bases, with 19 bases separating them. DNA for the CDR3: TGTGCCAGTAACGGGAGTGGAGGTGGTAGTTCACCCCTCCACTTT. Its translation is CASNGSGGGSSPLHF. The complete variable domain, with remaining parts taken from reference TRBV19 and TRBJ1-6, reads DGGITQSPKYLFRKEGQNVTLSCEQNLNHDAMYWYRQDPGQGLRLIYYSQIVNDFQKGDIAEGYSVSREKKESFPLTVTSAQKNPTAFYLCASNGSGGGSSPLHFGNGTRLTVT.

This clone was seen just once. The rearrangement uses TRBV28 and TRBJ1-1; weak D call: TRBD1 (5 bases). CDR3 length equals 14 residues. CDR1 is MDHEN, CDR2 SYDVKM, per germline. The V and J ends lost 8 bases and 5 bases respectively, with 18 bases between them. The CDR3 is CASYSGSPGTEAFF. CDR3 coding DNA: TGTGCCAGCTACTCAGGGTCCCCTGGGACTGAAGCTTTCTTT. The full variable domain, its missing parts supplied by reference TRBV28 and TRBJ1-1, is DVKVTQSSRYLVKRTGEKVFLECVQDMDHENMFWYRQDPGLGLRLIYFSYDVKMKEKGDIPEGYSVSREKKERFSLILESASTNQTSMYLCASYSGSPGTEAFFGQGTRLTVV.

This chain uses TRBV11-2 with TRBJ2-7, with TRBD1 identical over 10 bases. V gave up 5 bases and J gave up 4 bases; unmatched junction bases: 5. There are 14 residues in the CDR3. Germline V CDR1 and CDR2: SGHAT, FQNNGV. CDR3 residues: CASSVDRGPYEQYF. The DNA for the CDR3 is TGTGCCAGCAGCGTTGACAGGGGGCCATACGAGCAGTACTTC. The full variable domain, completed using reference TRBV11-2 and TRBJ2-7, is EAGVAQSPRYKIIEKRQSVAFWCNPISGHATLYWYQQILGQGPKLLIQFQNNGVVDDSQLPKDRFSAERLKGVDSTLKIQPAKLEDSAVYLCASSVDRGPYEQYFGPGTRLTVT.

In DNA form, the CDR3 reads TGTGCCAGCAGTTACGACAGTAGCAATCAGCCCCAGCATTTT. This codes for CASSYDSSNQPQHF. V usage is TRBV6-6 and J usage is TRBJ1-5; possible D gene TRBD1, 5 bases. V lost 2 bases, J lost 0 bases, and 5 bases lay in between. CDR3 length equals 14 residues. Germline V gene data show CDR1 as MNHNY and CDR2 as SVGAGI (reference sequence).

Concerning this clone: Other DNA variants within this sample encode the same CDR3. This sequence joins TRBV28 and TRBJ1-2, with no clear D. Germline CDR1 and CDR2: MDHEN and SYDVKM. V was pared by 3 bases and J by 8 bases, with 10 bases between. This CDR3 region has 12 residues. The CDR3 is CASSLASYGYTF. CDR3 in DNA: TGTGCCAGCAGTTTGGCCTCGTACGGCTACACCTTC.

The chain uses TRBV5-1 and TRBJ1-6, with D possibly TRBD1 on 5 matching bases. Germline-derived CDR1 and CDR2 are SGHRS and YFSETQ. V lost 2 bases and J 8 bases, leaving 11 bases between the germline ends. The CDR3 has 14 residues. The CDR3 protein is CASSFQGTDSPLHF. The CDR3 DNA sequence: TGCGCCAGCAGCTTTCAGGGTACAGATTCACCCCTCCACTTT.

This clone has only a few counts. Distinct nucleotide sequences in the sample also encode this CDR3. V usage is TRBV19 and J usage is TRBJ1-5; no definite D call. Per the germline V gene, CDR1 is LNHDA and CDR2 is SQIVND (reference sequence). This CDR3 is 17 amino acids long. The ends were cut back, 5 bases at V and 4 bases at J, with 21 bases in the middle. The CDR3: CASSSPGLGTRNQPQHF. In DNA, the CDR3 is TGTGCCAGTAGTTCCCCGGGATTAGGCACGAGAAATCAGCCCCAGCATTTT.

The DNA of the CDR3 is TGTGCCAGCAGTGAACAGTGGAGCTCCTACGAGCAGTACTTC. Translating it yields CASSEQWSSYEQYF. The V gene is TRBV6-1, the J gene TRBJ2-7; no definite D call. The V gene lost 2 bases and the J gene lost 0 bases, with 8 bases spanning the gap. The CDR3 loop spans 14 amino acids. Germline V CDR1 and CDR2: MNHNS, SASEGT.

J is TRBJ1-5 and V is TRBV27; D is possibly TRBD1 (6 bases). This CDR3 is built from 15 residues. The V and J ends lost 6 bases and 3 bases respectively, with 15 bases between them. Germline V gene data show CDR1 as MNHEY and CDR2 as SMNVEV (reference sequence). The CDR3 DNA follows: TGTGCCAGCAGGCAAGACAGGTCGGCCAATCAGCCCCAGCATTTT. It encodes CASRQDRSANQPQHF.

The CDR3 bases are TGTGCCAGCATAGGGGCAGGGAACACTGAAGCTTTCTTT. It yields the protein CASIGAGNTEAFF. The V call is TRBV6-5, the J call TRBJ1-1, with D possibly being TRBD1 (5 bases). The CDR3 is 13 amino acids. V shed 7 bases and J shed 1 base, with 10 bases lying between them. The germline gives CDR1 MNHEY, CDR2 SVGAGI.

This clone came up a few times. J is TRBJ1-4 and V is TRBV28; 10 nucleotides line up with TRBD1. CDR3 length: 16 amino acids. Germline CDR1 is MDHEN and CDR2 is SYDVKM. The junction had 7 bases not matched to a gene; V was cut back by 2 bases and J by 7 bases. CDR3 DNA: TGTGCCAGCAGTTTAGGGCCGGGACAGGGGTCTGAAAAACTGTTTTTT. Amino acids: CASSLGPGQGSEKLFF.

The J gene is TRBJ2-1, the V gene TRBV27, with 7 bases aligning to TRBD2. With 2 bases clipped from V and 0 bases from J, the junction kept 1 base outside the gene matches. The CDR3 loop spans 15 amino acids. CDR1 and CDR2 from the germline V gene are MNHEY and SMNVEV (reference sequence). The CDR3 DNA follows: TGTGCCAGCAGTTTAAGCGGGATCTCCTACAATGAGCAGTTCTTC. It translates to CASSLSGISYNEQFF.

The chain combines TRBV4-1 with TRBJ2-3; D gene unclear. The CDR3 is 16 amino acids. Per germline, CDR1 MGHRA and CDR2 YSYEKL. V was trimmed by 1 base and J by 0 bases, leaving 11 bases between them. The CDR3 loop reads CASSQAASSSTDTQYF. CDR3 nucleotides: TGCGCCAGCAGCCAAGCTGCCTCGAGCAGCACAGATACGCAGTATTTT.

This clone has more than one count but fewer than ten. The V gene is TRBV6-6, the J gene TRBJ1-5; weak D call: TRBD1 (5 bases). Per germline, CDR1 MNHNY and CDR2 SVGAGI (reference sequence). Trimming removed 5 bases at V and 0 bases at J, with 17 bases between. The CDR3 length is 17 residues. Here the CDR3 reads CASSQSGQGLSNQPQHF. Here the CDR3 DNA reads TGTGCCAGCAGTCAATCAGGGCAGGGCCTTAGCAATCAGCCCCAGCATTTT.

The rearrangement joins TRBV7-9 to TRBJ2-3; D remains unclear. CDR1 and CDR2 (germline): SEHNR, FQNEAQ (reference sequence). V lost 2 bases to trimming and J lost 4 bases, with 4 bases between them. This CDR3 spans 12 amino acids. As DNA, the CDR3 is TGTGCCAGCAGCTTACCCGCAGATACGCAGTATTTT. This gives the protein CASSLPADTQYF.

This clone was found once. This chain joins TRBV10-3 and TRBJ2-3; the D is unclear. Germline-derived CDR1 and CDR2 are ENHRY and SYGVKD. V gave up 4 bases and J gave up 0 bases, with 11 bases separating them. The CDR3 consists of 15 residues. The CDR3, as DNA: TGTGCCATCAGTGCGATCGAAACTAGCACAGATACGCAGTATTTT. Residues: CAISAIETSTDTQYF.

CDR3 sequence: CASSLYGGITDTQYF. CDR3 nucleotides: TGTGCCAGCAGTTTATACGGGGGGATCACAGATACGCAGTATTTT. This rearrangement joins TRBV27 to TRBJ2-3; 7 bases match TRBD2. This CDR3 is built from 15 residues. V shed 1 base and J 2 bases; nucleotides not matched to a gene: 3. Germline CDR1 and CDR2: MNHEY and SMNVEV (reference sequence).

The chain joins TRBV5-4 to TRBJ1-2; D gene unclear. Germline V gene sequence: CDR1 SGHNT, CDR2 YYREEE (reference sequence). Trimming stripped 0 bases from V and 8 bases from J, with 11 bases between. This CDR3 has 13 amino acids. CDR3 nucleotides: TGTGCCAGCAGCTTGGCGGGAGCTGACGGCTACACCTTC. Residues: CASSLAGADGYTF.